Listed here are 20 T cell receptor beta chains from one sample, sequenced in a study of identical twins. TCRdb re-called the 5' RACE reads through MiXCR, storing one row per CDR3 protein. The data show roughly 570,000 distinct CDR3 sequences, approximately 10% seen once. The data were also submitted as part of a second study, on yellow fever vaccine responses in identical twins.

Material for sequencing was PBMCs. The receptors originated from a woman under 30 in good health.

This clonotype was recorded a few times. The chain has TRBV20-1 and TRBJ2-3; D may be TRBD1 or TRBD2 (6 bases each). The CDR3 covers 13 residues. Germline assignment: CDR1 DFQATT and CDR2 SNEGSKA (reference sequence). This CDR3 reads CRGARETPDTQYF. DNA of the CDR3: TGCAGGGGGGCCCGGGAGACCCCAGATACGCAGTATTTT.

This chain joins TRBV30 and TRBJ2-1, with 9 bases that match TRBD2. Germline loops: CDR1 GTSNPN, CDR2 SVGIG (reference sequence). The CDR3 covers 16 residues. The V gene end was trimmed by 0 bases and the J gene end by 8 bases; junction bases not matched to a gene: 11. The CDR3 region has the DNA TGTGCCTGGAGTGTTGGTGCTAGCGGGACCGAGGATGAGCAGTTCTTC. Protein product: CAWSVGASGTEDEQFF.

This clonotype has more than one count but fewer than ten. This CDR3 reads CSSGGRGYEQYF. In DNA, the CDR3 is TGCAGCTCCGGGGGGCGGGGGTACGAGCAGTACTTC. The rearrangement joins TRBV29-1 to TRBJ2-7; possibly TRBD2 for D (7 bases). V lost 8 bases and J lost 4, with 15 bases in between. Germline V gene lookup returns CDR1 SQVTM and CDR2 ANQGSEA. This CDR3 spans 12 amino acids.

The rearrangement uses TRBV18 and TRBJ2-1; 14 positions match TRBD2. CDR1 is KGHSH, CDR2 LQKENI, per germline. This CDR3 comprises 17 residues. The V and J ends lost 5 bases and 8 bases, in that order; junction bases with no gene match: 11. The DNA of the CDR3 is TGTGCCAGCTCAAAACCAGAGGGACTAGCGGGAGTAGATGAGCAGTTCTTC. It specifies CASSKPEGLAGVDEQFF.

The CDR3 loop is CASSLWQGGHTEAFF. CDR3 nucleotide sequence: TGTGCCAGCAGCTTATGGCAGGGGGGACACACTGAAGCTTTCTTT. The gene calls are TRBV7-2 and TRBJ1-1; 7 positions agree with TRBD1. The CDR3 is made up of 15 amino acids. V lost 2 bases to trimming and J lost 3 bases; unmatched junction nucleotides: 6. Germline loops: CDR1 SGHTA, CDR2 FQGNSA.

With respect to this clonotype: Given a much more abundant clone one base away, this may be a read error. The CDR3 protein is CASSPGTKQETQYF. The CDR3 DNA reads TGTGCCAGCAGCCCCGGGACTAAGCAAGAGACCCAGTACTTC. The rearrangement uses TRBV7-3 and TRBJ2-5; 7 bases are shared with TRBD2. The CDR3 totals 14 residues. CDR1 is SGHTA, CDR2 FQGTGA, per germline. After removal of 5 bases from V and 2 bases from J, the junction contained 5 bases not matched to a gene.

This clonotype was picked up many times. V and J are TRBV6-1 and TRBJ2-7, with TRBD2 matching 10 bases. The germline V gene encodes CDR1 MNHNS and CDR2 SASEGT. The CDR3 totals 15 residues. V lost 8 bases and J lost 4; bases outside the gene matches: 11. The DNA of the CDR3 is TGTGCCAGCGGGTCGCCTAGCGGGAGTTGGTACGAGCAGTACTTC. This gives the protein CASGSPSGSWYEQYF.

This clonotype was observed a handful of times. The rearrangement joins TRBV4-1 to TRBJ2-1; no definite D call. The CDR3 has 14 amino acids. Between the trimmed V and J ends, which lost 2 bases and 4 bases, there was a span of 9 bases. Germline V lookup: CDR1 MGHRA, CDR2 YSYEKL. CDR3 in DNA: TGCGCCAGCAGCCAACTTCGCAATTACAATGAGCAGTTCTTC. Its protein is CASSQLRNYNEQFF.

This clonotype was seen more than once but under ten times. The chain links TRBV20-1 to TRBJ2-1; TRBD2 matches at 10 bases. The germline V gene encodes CDR1 DFQATT and CDR2 SNEGSKA (reference sequence). The CDR3 covers 16 residues. The V segment lost 0 bases and the J segment 3 bases; nucleotides outside the gene matches: 5. The CDR3, as DNA: TGCAGTGCTAGAGATATCGGACTAGCGGACTACAATGAGCAGTTCTTC. This translates into CSARDIGLADYNEQFF.

This chain uses TRBV28 with TRBJ2-6; 11 positions match TRBD1. After removal of 7 bases from V and 1 base from J, the junction contained 9 bases not matched to a gene. The CDR3 loop spans 18 amino acids. CDR1 MDHEN and CDR2 SYDVKM come from the germline V gene. CDR3 coding DNA: TGTGCCAGCACCGTGGGGGGGACAGGGGGATCTGGGGCCAACGTCCTGACTTTC. Amino acid sequence: CASTVGGTGGSGANVLTF.

This clonotype occurred many times. The gene calls are TRBV12-3 or TRBV12-4 and TRBJ1-2, with TRBD1 matching over 11 bases. Losses at the gene ends were 10 bases for V and 2 bases for J; bases not matched to a gene: 6. The CDR3 runs to 14 residues. The CDR3 bases are TGTGCCATTGCGCGGGACAGGGGGAACTATGGCTACACCTTC. This encodes CAIARDRGNYGYTF.

Many counts were recorded for this clonotype. The V call is TRBV6-5, the J call TRBJ2-7, with 12 bases aligning to TRBD1. V lost 2 bases and J lost 5; bases outside the gene matches: 7. Germline V gene lookup returns CDR1 MNHEY and CDR2 SVGAGI. CDR3 size: 16 residues. Here the CDR3 reads CASSYPPGQGAHEQYF. In DNA form, the CDR3 reads TGTGCCAGCAGTTACCCGCCGGGACAGGGGGCCCACGAGCAGTACTTC.

This clonotype was picked up a small number of times. CDR3: CASSLGTGVTAKNIQYF. DNA of the CDR3: TGTGCCAGCAGCTTAGGGACAGGGGTGACGGCCAAAAACATTCAGTACTTC. The chain employs TRBV7-9 and TRBJ2-4, with TRBD1 identical over 9 bases. V was clipped by 1 base and J by 1 base; unmatched bases: 5. This CDR3 has 17 amino acids. The germline V gene encodes CDR1 SEHNR and CDR2 FQNEAQ (reference sequence).

The rearrangement joins TRBV27 to TRBJ2-1; 13 positions match TRBD2. V gave up 7 bases and J gave up 4 bases; unmatched junction bases: 16. CDR3 length equals 19 residues. The germline V gene encodes CDR1 MNHEY and CDR2 SMNVEV (reference sequence). The CDR3 loop reads CASTQPGLAGTTGYNEQFF. In DNA form, the CDR3 reads TGTGCCAGCACCCAACCGGGACTAGCGGGAACAACCGGATACAATGAGCAGTTCTTC.

As DNA, the CDR3 is TGTGCCAGCAGCCAATATCTTCCGGGAGGCTCTAACAATGAGCAGTTCTTC. Translation: CASSQYLPGGSNNEQFF. The chain combines TRBV3-1 with TRBJ2-1, with 7 nucleotides matching TRBD2. V lost 2 bases, J lost 5 bases, and 12 bases stayed unmatched. CDR3 length equals 17 residues. Germline V CDR1 and CDR2: LGHDT, YNNKEL (reference sequence).

This clonotype was seen at least ten times. The chain is built from TRBV20-1 and TRBJ1-6, with D unresolved. V dropped 2 bases and J dropped 4 bases, with 3 bases sitting between them. The germline V gene encodes CDR1 DFQATT and CDR2 SNEGSKA (reference sequence). This CDR3 region has 12 residues. CDR3 nucleotide sequence: TGCAGTGCTAGACTTTATAATTCACCCCTCCACTTT. Its protein product is CSARLYNSPLHF.

This clonotype appeared a few times. This chain joins TRBV7-2 and TRBJ2-1, with 10 bases aligning to TRBD2. This CDR3 is 14 amino acids long. J gave up 6 bases and V 4 bases, and 3 bases lay outside the gene matches. Germline loops: CDR1 SGHTA, CDR2 FQGNSA. CDR3 residues: CASSSAGGLNEQFF. In DNA, the CDR3 is TGTGCCAGCAGCTCAGCGGGGGGGCTCAATGAGCAGTTCTTC.

This clonotype was seen more than once but under ten times. The chain combines TRBV20-1 with TRBJ2-5; 10 nucleotides agree with TRBD2. The germline CDR1 and CDR2 sequences are DFQATT and SNEGSKA (reference sequence). The CDR3 contains 16 residues. V dropped 0 bases and J dropped 5; count of bases not matched to a gene: 9. CDR3 bases: TGCAGTGCTAGAGATCGACCTAGCGGGAGCGAGGAGACCCAGTACTTC. It is translated as CSARDRPSGSEETQYF.

Ten or more counts support this clonotype. The J gene is TRBJ2-1, the V gene TRBV12-3 or TRBV12-4; D gene unclear. The CDR3 has 12 amino acids. The V end lost 7 bases, the J end lost 0 bases, and 4 bases lay between the germline ends. The chain's CDR3 is CASTVSYNEQFF. CDR3 DNA sequence: TGTGCCAGCACCGTCTCCTACAATGAGCAGTTCTTC.

J is TRBJ1-6 and V is TRBV27; possible D gene TRBD1, 6 bases. Germline-derived CDR1 and CDR2 are MNHEY and SMNVEV (reference sequence). V was shortened by 3 bases and J by 11 bases, with 23 bases between the two germline ends. This CDR3 has 17 residues. The DNA for the CDR3 is TGTGCCAGCAGTTTCGGGGGAGGAACAGGGTTATTCCCACCCCTCCACTTT. Its protein product is CASSFGGGTGLFPPLHF.